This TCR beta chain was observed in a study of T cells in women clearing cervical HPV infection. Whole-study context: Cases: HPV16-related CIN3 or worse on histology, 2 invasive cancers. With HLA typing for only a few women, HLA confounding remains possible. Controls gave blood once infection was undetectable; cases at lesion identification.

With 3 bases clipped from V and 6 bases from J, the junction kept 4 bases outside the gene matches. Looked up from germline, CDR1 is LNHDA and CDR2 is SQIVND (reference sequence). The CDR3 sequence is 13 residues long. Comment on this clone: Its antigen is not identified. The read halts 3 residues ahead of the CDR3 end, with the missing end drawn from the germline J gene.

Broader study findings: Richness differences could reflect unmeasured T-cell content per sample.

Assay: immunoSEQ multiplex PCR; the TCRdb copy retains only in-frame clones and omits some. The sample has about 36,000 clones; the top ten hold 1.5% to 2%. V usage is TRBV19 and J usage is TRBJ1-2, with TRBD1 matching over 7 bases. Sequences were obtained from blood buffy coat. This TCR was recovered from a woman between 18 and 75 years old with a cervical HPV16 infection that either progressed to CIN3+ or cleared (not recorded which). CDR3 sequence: CASSISRGDGYTF. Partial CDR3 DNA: TGTGCCAGTAGTATTTCCAGGGGGGATGGC.